This T cell receptor beta chain was sequenced in a study of identical twins. This clonotype was detected once. Its matching antigen is unknown. TCRdb re-derived calls from the 5' RACE reads in MiXCR, one entry per CDR3 protein. Among about 240,000 distinct CDR3 sequences listed, 10% were seen once. CDR3 length: 16 amino acids. Trimming cost V 1 base and J 3 bases; bases outside gene matches: 5. CDR1 and CDR2 (germline): SGHTA, FQGNSA. The study's findings and limits: Zero-insertion results could be subject to partial confounding by invariant MAIT and iNKT cells. In cord blood, abundant beta clonotypes had fewer insertions; memory showed no trend.

Sequencing used memory T cells sorted from blood. The sequence derives from a man aged 50 or older in good health. The V gene is TRBV7-2, the J gene TRBJ2-7; 11 bases align to TRBD2. CDR3 coding DNA: TGTGCCAGCAGCTTAGGGGGTAGCGGGGGGGTCTACGAGCAGTACTTC. Its translation: CASSLGGSGGVYEQYF.